This paragraph reports one TCR beta chain. Investigators prepared the TCR beta libraries by applying iRepertoire HTBI primers and Arm-PCR of CDR3 regions. TCRdb re-called the multiplex PCR reads through MiXCR, storing one row per CDR3 protein. This table has 600,000 to 850,000 distinct CDR3 sequences, 25% to 35% appearing once. The CDR3 runs 15 residues. Germline CDR1 and CDR2: SGHRS and YFSETQ. V was shortened by 4 bases and J by 2 bases, with 14 bases between the two germline ends. This sample was included in a study of regulatory T cells in long-lasting Graves disease. The time point is: persistent/refractory GD, antithyroid drugs over 5 years with positive TRAb. After RNA was extracted from PBMCs, the TCR library was made from it.

The sequencing used peripheral blood mononuclear cells (PBMCs), collected when the disease was refractory, from a patient treated with antithyroid drugs. The V gene is TRBV5-1, the J gene TRBJ2-3; D uncertain. The receptor was derived from a female donor with Graves disease. Here the CDR3 reads CASSQAQQLTDTQYF. In nucleotides, the CDR3 is TGCGCCAGCAGCCAAGCCCAGCAGCTCACAGATACGCAGTATTTT.